The TCR beta chain described here comes from a study of T cells in Graves' hyperthyroidism and ophthalmopathy. Study-level results: Most expanded thyroid clonotypes above 0.001 recurred in blood.

TCR beta CDR3 sequences were amplified from RNA transcripts. The HTBI primer set was used in a first-round RT-PCR of the TCR CDR3. TCRdb re-called the multiplex PCR reads through MiXCR, storing one row per CDR3 protein. The table lists 500,000 to 750,000 distinct CDR3 sequences, 15% to 18% of them singletons. Those patients with uncontrolled infection, other autoimmune disease, pregnancy or lactation were excluded. Source material for PBMCs was more than 9.5 ml fresh peripheral blood. The V gene lost 2 bases and the J gene lost 4 bases, with 9 bases spanning the gap. There are 14 residues in the CDR3. Germline CDR1 and CDR2: MDHEN and SYDVKM. The sample holds many counts of this clonotype. The antigen is undetermined.

The chain uses TRBV28 and TRBJ1-5; D is undetermined. Sequencing used blood. This receptor was obtained from a woman aged 25-40 years with Graves' hyperthyroidism. CDR3: CASSLIQANQPQHF. The CDR3, as DNA: TGTGCCAGCAGTTTAATCCAGGCTAATCAGCCCCAGCATTTT.